This record looks at one T cell receptor (beta chain) sequence and its context. This clonotype was recorded a few times. There is no known antigen for this receptor. Base qualities are not provided; no much larger clone lies one nucleotide away. Since it is a stray read in a library aimed at alpha chains, this beta chain has a size that is not meaningful. This sample is part of a study of spatial heterogeneity in lung cancer (dated by TCRdb to about 2019). In terms of the full investigation: More beta-chain than alpha-chain transcripts were consistently detected, likely reflecting higher beta-chain transcript abundance. In tumor regions, TCR transcript counts showed a strong correlation with a T cell transcriptional module score derived from matched bulk RNA-seq. TCR repertoire features were related to nonsynonymous mutation counts determined by whole-exome sequencing of tumor tissue. Both alpha and beta chains were TCR-sequenced in around 230 tumor regions, approximately 67 matched nontumor lung samples and 45 to 60 PBMC samples obtained at surgery. In non-small cell lung cancer, the study made a quantitative comparison of TCR alpha and beta repertoires among multiple tumor regions, matched nontumor lung and blood. In the raw uncorrected reads, each unique combination of TCR and UMI appeared more than ten times on average. Overall study results and their limits: TCR-seq coverage of tumor T cells was estimated at only approximately 7% for alpha chains and more than 11% for beta chains. Additional single-cell paired TCR alpha and beta sequencing was considered necessary to confirm, at a functional level, the hypothesis that regional TCRs recognize regional mutations. The tumor nonsynonymous mutation count correlated with the number of expanded alpha and beta TCRs within the tumor. Counts of ubiquitous and regional expanded TCRs correlated with counts of ubiquitous and regional nonsynonymous mutations, respectively.

Library preparation employed 5' RACE. Sequencing took place on a NextSeq 500. The TCR library protocol attached a unique molecular identifier to each TCR cDNA molecule to allow correction of PCR and sequencing errors. The published analysis was carried out like this. TCR identification, UMI-based error correction and CDR3 extraction were performed with Decombinator tools. Expanded TCRs were defined as those above a frequency of 2 per 1,000, corresponding to the top 1% of the tumor frequency distribution. Expanded tumor TCRs statistically deemed absent (corrected P<0.05) from at least one tumor region were classed as regional, and all other expanded tumor TCRs were classed as ubiquitous. Renyi diversity was computed with the R vegan package after each repertoire had been subsampled 100 times to 5,000 TCRs. CDR3 similarity networks were constructed using string-kernel similarity of amino acid triplets, with links drawn between CDR3s whose pairwise similarity was above 0.82. Starting from the raw public reads, TCRdb applied fastp trimming at Q25, assembled clones with MiXCR and retained in-frame beta chains. Each entry merges the rows of one CDR3 protein and shows their most common DNA and genes. These V and J calls are TCRdb output, not the study's own analysis. This sample comprises approximately 18,000 distinct CDR3 sequences, roughly 5.8% of them detected only once. In total, the top ten clones hold 10% of the sample.

Taken with the paper, the label for time point translates to: sample taken at primary tumor resection. Donors were 72 patients with early-stage, untreated non-small cell lung cancer from the lung TRACERx cohort. TCR sequencing used whole RNA extracted from tumor and nontumor lung tissue, or from cryopreserved PBMC samples, without cell sorting. Only patients with enough RNA available from two or more tumor regions were chosen for TCR sequencing. Tumor and adjacent nontumor lung specimens were reviewed by a lung pathologist before selection. The CDR3 spans 15 residues, from the cysteine through the phenylalanine. Left in the record is the CDR3 DNA by itself, 45 bases read in frame from the first base. A distance of 18 bases separates the germline ends of V and J, which lose 5 bases and 7 bases respectively. The germline V gene sets CDR1 to SGHTA and CDR2 to FQGNSA.

The source is a female donor with early-stage non-small cell lung cancer. This specimen consisted of lung tumor tissue, obtained at surgery. The chain uses TRBV7-2 and TRBJ2-1, with a tentative D gene TRBD2 over 5 matching bases. The CDR3 reads CASSLEGSAWNEQFF. The nucleotide sequence is TGTGCCAGCAGCCTGGAAGGGAGTGCATGGAATGAGCAGTTCTTC. With the portions outside the CDR3 filled from the reference TRBV7-2 and TRBJ2-1 genes, the complete variable region becomes GAGVSQSPSNKVTEKGKDVELRCDPISGHTALYWYRQSLGQGLEFLIYFQGNSAPDKSGLPSDRFSAERTGGSVSTLTIQRTQQEDSAVYLCASSLEGSAWNEQFFGPGTRLTVL.